The TCR beta chain described here comes from a study of beta chain features in type 1 diabetes. The investigators reverse transcribed all of the isolated RNA, so they sequenced expressed TCRB transcripts. Assay used: immunoSEQ multiplex PCR; TCRdb lists only in-frame clones, some missing. The repertoire includes roughly 310,000 clones, approximately 11% of them detected once, and about 0.015% sits in the top ten. Trimming removed 1 base from V and 3 bases from J; junction bases left unmatched: 4. This CDR3 is 16 amino acids long. Germline assignment: CDR1 KGHSH and CDR2 LQKENI. Sample: naive CD4+ T cells from blood. V is TRBV18 and J is TRBJ2-1; 9 bases line up with TRBD1. The TCR sequence derives from a woman in her 30s in good health. CDR3 DNA sequence: TGTGCCAGCTCACCACGGGACAGGGAAATCTACAATGAGCAGTTCTTC. It encodes CASSPRDREIYNEQFF.